These T cell receptor beta chains were read from a single sample in a study of blood T cells in healthy people across ages. Using its own MiXCR run on the 5' RACE reads, TCRdb lists one record per CDR3 protein. The table has hundreds of thousands of distinct CDR3 sequences, approximately 22% seen once. The sample was blood. These receptors were collected from a man in his 70s in good health. Each CDR3 is given with its conserved first and last residue.

J: TRBJ2-1; V: TRBV4-2; CDR3: CASSQEGAGGQNEQFF
J: TRBJ1-1; V: TRBV7-2; CDR3: CASSSTGGPTEAFF
J: TRBJ2-4; V: TRBV25-1; CDR3: CASSEFRAASQKNIQYF
J: TRBJ1-2; V: TRBV4-3; CDR3: CACSQDLTRDRGGYTF
J: TRBJ2-1; V: TRBV5-1; CDR3: CASKAVAGSSYNEQFF
J: TRBJ1-5; V: TRBV20-1; CDR3: CSANSGGSNQPQHF
J: TRBJ1-4; V: TRBV12-5; CDR3: CASGLVQTGGEKLFF
J: TRBJ1-1; V: TRBV7-2; CDR3: CASSLKTGSGTEAFF
J: TRBJ1-1; V: TRBV5-6; CDR3: CASSLVGGARTEAFF
J: TRBJ2-3; V: TRBV5-1; CDR3: CASSLIASGGPEDTQYF
J: TRBJ2-3; V: TRBV7-2; CDR3: CASSLNLPADTQYF
J: TRBJ1-2; V: TRBV28; CDR3: CASSIHYGYTF
J: TRBJ2-3; V: TRBV29-1; CDR3: CSVSRTASTDTQYF
J: TRBJ1-1; V: TRBV11-2; CDR3: CASSLWENTEAFF
J: TRBJ2-5; V: TRBV20-1; CDR3: CSARALAGVQETQYF
J: TRBJ1-2; V: TRBV28; CDR3: CASSLKGKGYTF
J: TRBJ2-3; V: TRBV7-3; CDR3: CASSPGLAPNTQYF
J: TRBJ2-1; V: TRBV29-1; CDR3: CSVPWGAHEQFF
J: TRBJ2-5; V: TRBV7-6; CDR3: CASSPSNSGRETQYF
J: TRBJ1-5; V: TRBV10-3; CDR3: CAISEVGQPQHF
J: TRBJ1-5; V: TRBV2; CDR3: CASSHTGGDQPQHF
J: TRBJ2-5; V: TRBV5-1; CDR3: CASSLRLAGGPGLGETQYF